Listed here are 25 T cell receptor beta chains from one sample, sequenced in a study of OX40 agonist ivuxolimab in advanced cancers. Libraries were prepared by immunoSEQ multiplex PCR; TCRdb keeps only in-frame clonotypes and omits some of them. The table lists under 80,000 clones, more than 85% of them singletons. Sequenced material: CD4+ or CD8+ T cells sorted from blood, taken in a trial of the OX40 agonist ivuxolimab. The receptors were gathered from an adult with an advanced solid tumor such as melanoma, head and neck, liver or kidney cancer.

This chain links TRBV7-8 with TRBJ2-3; possibly TRBD2 for D (6 bases). Deletions cut 5 bases from V and 2 bases from J, with 17 bases between. The CDR3 is made up of 16 amino acids. CDR1 is SGHVS, CDR2 FQNEAQ, per germline. The CDR3 protein is CASSLPRLVNTDTQYF. In nucleotides, the CDR3 is TGTGCCAGCAGCCTCCCACGACTAGTTAACACAGATACGCAGTATTTT.

V is TRBV19 and J is TRBJ2-2; D uncertain. CDR1 LNHDA and CDR2 SQIVND come from the germline V gene (reference sequence). V lost 6 bases, J lost 5 bases, and 19 bases lay in between. The CDR3 length is 16 residues. DNA for the CDR3: TGTGCCAGTAGCGAAGCCTTAGGGTCGTGGACCGGGGAGCTGTTTTTT. Protein: CASSEALGSWTGELFF.

J is TRBJ2-1 and V is TRBV27; 7 bases align to TRBD1. Looked up from germline, CDR1 is MNHEY and CDR2 is SMNVEV (reference sequence). The CDR3 consists of 13 residues. J gave up 1 base and V 6 bases, and 0 bases lay outside the gene matches. The CDR3 spells CASRQGSYNEQFF. For the CDR3, the DNA is TGTGCCAGCAGACAGGGGTCCTACAATGAGCAGTTCTTC.

J is TRBJ1-1 and V is TRBV27; a possible D gene is TRBD1 (5 bases). In germline, CDR1 is MNHEY, CDR2 SMNVEV (reference sequence). There are 14 residues in the CDR3. V lost 4 bases and J 5 bases, leaving 14 bases between the germline ends. The CDR3 is CASSWRGEETEAFF. The DNA for the CDR3 is TGTGCCAGCAGTTGGAGGGGTGAAGAGACTGAAGCTTTCTTT.

The gene calls are TRBV2 and TRBJ1-2, with unresolved D. The CDR3 sequence is 10 residues long. CDR1 SNHLY and CDR2 FYNNEI come from the germline V gene. Trimming removed 1 base from V and 13 bases from J, with 7 bases in between. The chain's CDR3 is CASSEEDPTF. CDR3 nucleotide sequence: TGTGCCAGCAGTGAAGAGGATCCCACCTTC.

This sequence joins TRBV5-6 and TRBJ2-5; possible D gene TRBD2, 6 bases. There are 14 residues in the CDR3. Trimming stripped 4 bases from V and 2 bases from J, with 12 bases between. Germline lookup yields CDR1 SGHDT and CDR2 YYEEEE. The CDR3 DNA follows: TGTGCCAGCAGCCTGGGACTCGAACAAGAGACCCAGTACTTC. Protein: CASSLGLEQETQYF. The whole variable domain, filled in from reference TRBV5-6 and TRBJ2-5, reads DAGVTQSPTHLIKTRGQQVTLRCSPKSGHDTVSWYQQALGQGPQFIFQYYEEEERQRGNFPDRFSGHQFPNYSSELNVNALLLGDSALYLCASSLGLEQETQYFGPGTRLLVL.

The chain links TRBV13 to TRBJ2-7, with 8 bases aligning to TRBD2. The germline V gene encodes CDR1 PRHDT and CDR2 FYEKMQ (reference sequence). The ends lost 0 bases at V and 6 bases at J; junction bases unmatched: 10. CDR3 length: 16 residues. Here the CDR3 reads CASSLGLDGLAGEQYF. For the CDR3, the DNA is TGTGCCAGCAGCTTAGGCCTCGATGGACTAGCTGGCGAGCAGTACTTC. Filled out from reference TRBV13 and TRBJ2-7, the complete variable domain reads AAGVIQSPRHLIKEKRETATLKCYPIPRHDTVYWYQQGPGQDPQFLISFYEKMQSDKGSIPDRFSAQQFSDYHSELNMSSLELGDSALYFCASSLGLDGLAGEQYFGPGTRLTVT.

The chain carries TRBV5-1 and TRBJ2-7; no clear D gene. The CDR3 covers 15 residues. With 0 bases removed from V and 0 bases from J, the gap between germline ends came to 10 bases. Germline CDR1 SGHRS, CDR2 YFSETQ. CDR3 sequence: CASSLGPYLSYEQYF. CDR3 bases: TGCGCCAGCAGCTTGGGGCCATACCTCTCCTACGAGCAGTACTTC.

V usage is TRBV2 and J usage is TRBJ1-5; D ambiguous. Germline CDR1 reads SNHLY; CDR2 reads FYNNEI. The CDR3 loop spans 12 amino acids. Between the trimmed V and J ends, which lost 4 bases and 5 bases, there was a span of 6 bases. CDR3 DNA sequence: TGTGCCAGCAGTGTAGTGGATCAGCCCCAGCATTTT. Translation gives CASSVVDQPQHF.

V is TRBV2 and J is TRBJ2-4, with 8 bases aligning to TRBD1. This CDR3 has 12 residues. Germline CDR1 reads SNHLY; CDR2 reads FYNNEI. J lost 9 bases, V lost 8 bases, and 6 bases had no gene match. CDR3 residues: CASRGQEGIQYF. CDR3 bases: TGTGCCAGCCGGGGACAGGAAGGCATTCAGTACTTC.

This chain links TRBV27 with TRBJ1-4, with 9 bases that match TRBD1. Trimming cost V 10 bases and J 8 bases; bases outside gene matches: 5. The germline gives CDR1 MNHEY, CDR2 SMNVEV (reference sequence). The CDR3 has 12 residues. CDR3 nucleotide sequence: TGTGCCACAGGGACAGGGAACGAAAAACTGTTTTTT. Translated: CATGTGNEKLFF.

This chain joins TRBV29-1 and TRBJ2-3; the D is unclear. Trimming left V 2 bases short and J 0 bases short, with 6 bases between. The CDR3 runs to 13 residues. CDR1 is SQVTM, CDR2 ANQGSEA, per germline. The CDR3 reads CSVEHPSTDTQYF. CDR3 nucleotides: TGCAGCGTTGAACATCCTAGCACAGATACGCAGTATTTT.

This chain connects TRBV19 to TRBJ2-7; 8 bases align to TRBD1. Germline-derived CDR1 and CDR2 are LNHDA and SQIVND (reference sequence). V gave up 9 bases and J gave up 2 bases; unmatched junction bases: 12. The CDR3 is made up of 15 amino acids. CDR3 DNA: TGTGCCAGCTCACCCGCCGGGACAGGAGCCTACGAGCAGTACTTC. Amino acid sequence: CASSPAGTGAYEQYF.

The J gene is TRBJ2-1, the V gene TRBV4-3, with no clear D. Trimming left V 0 bases short and J 3 bases short, with 3 bases between. The CDR3 covers 13 residues. CDR1 is LGHNA and CDR2 is YSLEER in the germline V gene. Here the CDR3 reads CASSQDLYNEQFF. Here the CDR3 DNA reads TGCGCCAGCAGCCAAGATCTCTACAATGAGCAGTTCTTC.

V gene TRBV6-5 combines with J gene TRBJ2-1; possibly TRBD1 for D (5 bases). This CDR3 has 14 amino acids. Trimming stripped 6 bases from V and 5 bases from J, with 14 bases between. Germline values: CDR1 MNHEY, CDR2 SVGAGI. The DNA for the CDR3 is TGTGCCAGCAGCAGGGTACGGATTGACAATGAGCAGTTCTTC. Translating gives CASSRVRIDNEQFF.

The chain combines TRBV14 with TRBJ2-7; 7 positions agree with TRBD1. Germline V lookup: CDR1 SGHDN, CDR2 FVKESK. The CDR3 is 14 residues long. The J segment lost 2 bases and the V segment lost 5 bases, leaving 6 bases of the junction unmatched. The CDR3 nucleotides are TGTGCCAGCAGCTATCAGGGGGACCCCTACGAGCAGTACTTC. Translated, it gives CASSYQGDPYEQYF. Full variable domain (rest looked up from reference TRBV14 and TRBJ2-7): EAGVTQFPSHSVIEKGQTVTLRCDPISGHDNLYWYRRVMGKEIKFLLHFVKESKQDESGMPNNRFLAERTGGTYSTLKVQPAELEDSGVYFCASSYQGDPYEQYFGPGTRLTVT.

The rearrangement links TRBV7-6 to TRBJ2-1, with 9 bases that match TRBD2. This CDR3 comprises 15 residues. CDR1 and CDR2 (germline): SGHVS, FNYEAQ. V was clipped by 4 bases and J by 7 bases; unmatched bases: 8. The CDR3 sequence is CASSSREGRGNEQFF. DNA for the CDR3: TGTGCCAGCAGCTCGCGGGAGGGCCGAGGGAATGAGCAGTTCTTC.

The chain couples TRBV7-8 to TRBJ2-1; D remains ambiguous. Germline CDR1 reads SGHVS; CDR2 reads FQNEAQ. V was pared by 1 base and J by 6 bases, with 4 bases between. The CDR3 spans 12 residues. As DNA, the CDR3 is TGTGCCAGCAGCTTAGACCGCAATGAGCAGTTCTTC. Translation gives CASSLDRNEQFF. Variable domain in full (rest from reference TRBV7-8 and TRBJ2-1): GAGVSQSPRYKVAKRGQDVALRCDPISGHVSLFWYQQALGQGPEFLTYFQNEAQLDKSGLPSDRFFAERPEGSVSTLKIQRTQQEDSAVYLCASSLDRNEQFFGPGTRLTVL.

The chain is built from TRBV5-6 and TRBJ2-5; a weak D match, TRBD2 (5 bases). CDR3 size: 13 residues. Per the germline V gene, CDR1 is SGHDT and CDR2 is YYEEEE. The V and J ends lost 0 bases and 4 bases respectively, with 7 bases between them. In DNA form, the CDR3 reads TGTGCCAGCAGCTTGGGAGGGCTAGAGACCCAGTACTTC. This gives the protein CASSLGGLETQYF.

V and J are TRBV6-6 and TRBJ1-4; maybe TRBD1 (6 bases). V was trimmed by 2 bases and J by 11 bases, leaving 12 bases between them. Looked up from germline, CDR1 is MNHNY and CDR2 is SVGAGI (reference sequence). The length of the CDR3 is 13 residues. The CDR3 here is CASSYRQVEKLFF. CDR3 DNA sequence: TGTGCCAGCAGTTACCGACAGGTCGAGAAACTGTTTTTT.

This chain joins TRBV10-3 and TRBJ1-2, with TRBD1 matching 8 bases. The V gene's germline CDR1 is ENHRY and CDR2 SYGVKD. After removal of 4 bases from V and 0 bases from J, the junction contained 4 bases not matched to a gene. The CDR3 loop spans 15 amino acids. The CDR3 DNA reads TGTGCCATCAGTGGCGGGACAGGCTCTAACTATGGCTACACCTTC. This gives the protein CAISGGTGSNYGYTF.

The V call is TRBV9, the J call TRBJ2-7, with D hard to call. CDR1 and CDR2 (germline): SGDLS, YYNGEE. The CDR3 length is 16 residues. V lost 0 bases and J lost 0, with 13 bases in between. CDR3 DNA: TGTGCCAGCAGCGTAGGGGTAGGGCCTAGCTCCTACGAGCAGTACTTC. Residues: CASSVGVGPSSYEQYF.

This chain joins TRBV2 and TRBJ2-5; D gene ambiguous. V lost 1 base and J 5 bases, leaving 8 bases between the germline ends. CDR3 length: 13 amino acids. Per germline, CDR1 SNHLY and CDR2 FYNNEI. The CDR3 is CASSEVLEETQYF. CDR3 coding DNA: TGTGCCAGCAGTGAAGTGTTGGAGGAGACCCAGTACTTC.

CDR3 amino acids: CASGITGEEQYF. The CDR3 nucleotides read TGTGCCAGCGGGATCACAGGGGAAGAGCAGTACTTC. The rearrangement links TRBV6-5 to TRBJ2-7, with 7 bases lining up with TRBD1. This CDR3 is 12 amino acids long. Germline V CDR1 and CDR2: MNHEY, SVGAGI. The V and J ends lost 8 bases and 7 bases, in that order; junction bases with no gene match: 8.

In DNA form, the CDR3 reads TGTGCCAGCAGTTACGGGACAGGGAACTACGAGCAGTACTTC. It translates to CASSYGTGNYEQYF. V usage is TRBV6-5 and J usage is TRBJ2-7; 9 nucleotides line up with TRBD1. In germline, CDR1 is MNHEY, CDR2 SVGAGI. V gave up 2 bases and J gave up 3 bases; unmatched junction bases: 2. The CDR3 is 14 amino acids.